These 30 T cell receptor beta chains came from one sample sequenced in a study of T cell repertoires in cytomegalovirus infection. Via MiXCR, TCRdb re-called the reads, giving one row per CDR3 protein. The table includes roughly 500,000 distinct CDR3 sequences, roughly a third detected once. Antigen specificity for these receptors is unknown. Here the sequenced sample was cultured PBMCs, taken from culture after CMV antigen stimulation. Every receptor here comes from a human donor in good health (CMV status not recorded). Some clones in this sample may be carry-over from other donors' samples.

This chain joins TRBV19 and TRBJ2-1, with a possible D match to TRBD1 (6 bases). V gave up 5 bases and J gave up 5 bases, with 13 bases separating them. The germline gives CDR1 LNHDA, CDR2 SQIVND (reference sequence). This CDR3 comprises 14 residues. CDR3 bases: TGTGCCAGTAGTTCTGGGGGCTTCCACAATGAGCAGTTCTTC. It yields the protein CASSSGGFHNEQFF.

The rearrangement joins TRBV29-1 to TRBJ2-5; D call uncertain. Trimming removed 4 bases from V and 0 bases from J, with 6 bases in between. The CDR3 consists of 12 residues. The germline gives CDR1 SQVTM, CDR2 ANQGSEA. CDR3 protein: CSVAGHQETQYF. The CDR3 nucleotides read TGCAGCGTTGCCGGGCACCAAGAGACCCAGTACTTC.

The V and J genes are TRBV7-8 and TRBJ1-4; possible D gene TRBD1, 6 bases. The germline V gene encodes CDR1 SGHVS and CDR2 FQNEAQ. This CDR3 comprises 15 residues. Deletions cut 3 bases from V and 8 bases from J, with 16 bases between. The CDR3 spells CASSLDSYSEEKLFF. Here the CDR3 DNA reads TGTGCCAGCAGCTTGGACAGCTACTCGGAGGAAAAACTGTTTTTT.

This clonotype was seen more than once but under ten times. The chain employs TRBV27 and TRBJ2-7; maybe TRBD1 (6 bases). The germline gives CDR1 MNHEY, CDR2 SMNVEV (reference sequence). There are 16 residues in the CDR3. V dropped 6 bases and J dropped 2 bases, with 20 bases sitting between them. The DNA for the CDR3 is TGTGCCAGCAGCGAAACTCGGACAGTACTAGCCTACGAGCAGTACTTC. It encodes CASSETRTVLAYEQYF.

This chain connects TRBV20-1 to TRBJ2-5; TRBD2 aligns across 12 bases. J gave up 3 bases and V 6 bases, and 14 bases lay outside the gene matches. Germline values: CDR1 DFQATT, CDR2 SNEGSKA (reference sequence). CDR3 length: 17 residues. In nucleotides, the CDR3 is TGCAGTGCCCCACACCTAAGACTAGCGGGAGCCAAAGAGACCCAGTACTTC. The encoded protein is CSAPHLRLAGAKETQYF.

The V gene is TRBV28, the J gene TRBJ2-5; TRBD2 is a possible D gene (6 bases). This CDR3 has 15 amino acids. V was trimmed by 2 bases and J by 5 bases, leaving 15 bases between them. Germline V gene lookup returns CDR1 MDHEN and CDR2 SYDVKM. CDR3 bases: TGTGCCAGCAGTTTACTTGGGGCCGGAGGGGAGACCCAGTACTTC. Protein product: CASSLLGAGGETQYF.

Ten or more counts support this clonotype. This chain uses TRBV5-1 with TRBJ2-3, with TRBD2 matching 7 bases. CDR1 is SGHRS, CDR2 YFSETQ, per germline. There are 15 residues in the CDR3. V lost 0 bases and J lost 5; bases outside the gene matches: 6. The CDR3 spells CASSLVAGARDTQYF. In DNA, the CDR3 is TGCGCCAGCAGCTTGGTGGCGGGAGCTAGAGATACGCAGTATTTT.

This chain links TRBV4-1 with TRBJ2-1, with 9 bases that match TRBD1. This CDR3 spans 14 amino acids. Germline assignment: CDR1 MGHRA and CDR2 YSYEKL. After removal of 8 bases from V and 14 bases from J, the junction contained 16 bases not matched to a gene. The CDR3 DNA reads TGCGCCAGCGAGAGGACAGGGGAAAAGGTAGAAAAGTTCTTC. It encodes CASERTGEKVEKFF.

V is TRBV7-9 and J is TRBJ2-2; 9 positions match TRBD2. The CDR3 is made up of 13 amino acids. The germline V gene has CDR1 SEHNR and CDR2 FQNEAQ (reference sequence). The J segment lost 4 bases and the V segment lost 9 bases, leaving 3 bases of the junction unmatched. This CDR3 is CASLAGATGELFF. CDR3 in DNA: TGTGCCAGTTTAGCGGGAGCCACCGGGGAGCTGTTTTTT.

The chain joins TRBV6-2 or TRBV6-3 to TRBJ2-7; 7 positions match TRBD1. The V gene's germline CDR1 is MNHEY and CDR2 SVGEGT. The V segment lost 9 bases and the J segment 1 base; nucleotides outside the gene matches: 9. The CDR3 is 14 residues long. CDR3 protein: CASFGPGGSYEQYF. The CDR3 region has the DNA TGTGCCAGTTTCGGACCAGGGGGATCCTACGAGCAGTACTTC.

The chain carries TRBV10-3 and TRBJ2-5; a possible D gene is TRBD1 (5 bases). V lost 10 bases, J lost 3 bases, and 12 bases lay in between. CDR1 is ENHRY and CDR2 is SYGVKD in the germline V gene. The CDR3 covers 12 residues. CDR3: CATGAQEETQYF. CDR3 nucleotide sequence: TGTGCCACTGGGGCACAAGAAGAGACCCAGTACTTC.

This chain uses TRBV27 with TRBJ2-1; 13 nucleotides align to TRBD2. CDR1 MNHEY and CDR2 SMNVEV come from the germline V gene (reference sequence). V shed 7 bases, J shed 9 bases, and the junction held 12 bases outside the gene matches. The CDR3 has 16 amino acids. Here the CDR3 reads CASIPGGLAGAREQFF. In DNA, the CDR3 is TGTGCCAGCATCCCCGGAGGACTAGCGGGAGCTCGTGAGCAGTTCTTC.

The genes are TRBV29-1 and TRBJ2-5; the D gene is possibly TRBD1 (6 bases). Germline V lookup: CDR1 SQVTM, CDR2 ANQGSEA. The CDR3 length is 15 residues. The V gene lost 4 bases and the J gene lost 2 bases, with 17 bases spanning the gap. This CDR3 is CSVVIFLGQQETQYF. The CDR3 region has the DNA TGCAGCGTTGTTATTTTTTTAGGACAGCAAGAGACCCAGTACTTC.

The CDR3 sequence is CASSAYRGGNEQFF. Here the CDR3 DNA reads TGTGCCAGCAGTGCTTACAGGGGTGGCAATGAGCAGTTCTTC. This sequence joins TRBV27 and TRBJ2-1; 7 bases line up with TRBD1. The CDR3 runs to 14 residues. The germline gives CDR1 MNHEY, CDR2 SMNVEV (reference sequence). Losses at the gene ends were 5 bases for V and 6 bases for J; bases not matched to a gene: 7.

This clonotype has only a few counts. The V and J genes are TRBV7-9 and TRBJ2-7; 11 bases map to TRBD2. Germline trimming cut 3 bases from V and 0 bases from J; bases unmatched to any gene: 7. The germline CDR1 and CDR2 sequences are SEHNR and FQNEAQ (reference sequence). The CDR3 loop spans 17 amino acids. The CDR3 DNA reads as TGTGCCAGCAGCTTGGGACATAGCGGGAGGGACTCCTACGAGCAGTACTTC. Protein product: CASSLGHSGRDSYEQYF.

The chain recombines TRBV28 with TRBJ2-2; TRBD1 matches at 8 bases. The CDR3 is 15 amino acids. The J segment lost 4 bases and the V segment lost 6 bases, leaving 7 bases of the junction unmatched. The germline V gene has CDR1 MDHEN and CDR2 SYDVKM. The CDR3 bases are TGTGCCAGCAGCCCTCAGGACAGGGCCACCGGGGAGCTGTTTTTT. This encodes CASSPQDRATGELFF.

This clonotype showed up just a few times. This chain's CDR3 is CASSIGPRVYQETQYF. CDR3 sequence (DNA): TGTGCCAGTAGTATAGGGCCTAGGGTGTACCAAGAGACCCAGTACTTC. This chain uses TRBV19 with TRBJ2-5; D uncertain. The CDR3 has 16 amino acids. V was clipped by 1 base and J by 0 bases, with 12 bases between them. The germline V gene encodes CDR1 LNHDA and CDR2 SQIVND (reference sequence).

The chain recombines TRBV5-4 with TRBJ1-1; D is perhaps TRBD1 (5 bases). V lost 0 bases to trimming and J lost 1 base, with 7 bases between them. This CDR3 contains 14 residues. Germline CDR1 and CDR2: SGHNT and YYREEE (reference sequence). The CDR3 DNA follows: TGTGCCAGCAGCTTGGAGACAGAGAACACTGAAGCTTTCTTT. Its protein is CASSLETENTEAFF.

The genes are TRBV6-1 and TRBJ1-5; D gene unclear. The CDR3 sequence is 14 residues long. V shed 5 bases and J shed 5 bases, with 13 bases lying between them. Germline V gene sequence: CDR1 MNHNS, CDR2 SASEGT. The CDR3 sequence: CASSSRGRDQPQHF. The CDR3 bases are TGTGCCAGCAGTTCACGGGGTCGAGATCAGCCCCAGCATTTT.

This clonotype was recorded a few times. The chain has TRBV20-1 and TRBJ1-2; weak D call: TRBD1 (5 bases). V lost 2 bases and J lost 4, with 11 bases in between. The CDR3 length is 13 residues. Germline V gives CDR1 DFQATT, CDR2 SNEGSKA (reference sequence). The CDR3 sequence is CSARPPQGYGYTF. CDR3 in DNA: TGCAGTGCTAGACCTCCGCAGGGCTATGGCTACACCTTC.

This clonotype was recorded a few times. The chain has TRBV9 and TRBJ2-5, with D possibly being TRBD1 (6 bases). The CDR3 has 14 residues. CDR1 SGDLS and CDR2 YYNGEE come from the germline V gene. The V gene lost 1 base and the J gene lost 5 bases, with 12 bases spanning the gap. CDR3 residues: CASSVQGIKETQYF. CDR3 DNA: TGTGCCAGCAGCGTACAGGGGATTAAGGAGACCCAGTACTTC.

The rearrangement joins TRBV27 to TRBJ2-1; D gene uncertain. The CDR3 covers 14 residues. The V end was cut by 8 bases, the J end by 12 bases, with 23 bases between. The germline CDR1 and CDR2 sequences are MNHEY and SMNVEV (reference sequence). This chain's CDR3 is CASGLLSSDRVQFF. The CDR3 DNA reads TGTGCCAGCGGTCTTCTTTCGAGTGATCGGGTGCAGTTCTTC.

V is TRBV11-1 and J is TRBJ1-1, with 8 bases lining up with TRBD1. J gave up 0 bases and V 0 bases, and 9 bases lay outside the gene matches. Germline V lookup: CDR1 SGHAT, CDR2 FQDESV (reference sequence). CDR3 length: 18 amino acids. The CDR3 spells CASSLARTGFGMNTEAFF. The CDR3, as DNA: TGTGCCAGCAGCTTAGCCCGGACAGGGTTTGGGATGAACACTGAAGCTTTCTTT.

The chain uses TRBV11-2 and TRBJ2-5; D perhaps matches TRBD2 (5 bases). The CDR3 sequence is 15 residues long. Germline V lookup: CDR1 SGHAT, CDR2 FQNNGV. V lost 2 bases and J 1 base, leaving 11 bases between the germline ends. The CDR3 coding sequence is TGTGCCAGCAGCTTAATACGGGATCCCCAAGAGACCCAGTACTTC. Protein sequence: CASSLIRDPQETQYF.

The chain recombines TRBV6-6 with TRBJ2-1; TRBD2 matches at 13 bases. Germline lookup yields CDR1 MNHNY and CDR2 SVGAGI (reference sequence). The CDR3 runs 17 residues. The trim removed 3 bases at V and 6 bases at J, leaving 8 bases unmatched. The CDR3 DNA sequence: TGTGCCAGCAGTTATACAGCACTAGCGGGAGGGCCCAATGAGCAGTTCTTC. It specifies CASSYTALAGGPNEQFF.

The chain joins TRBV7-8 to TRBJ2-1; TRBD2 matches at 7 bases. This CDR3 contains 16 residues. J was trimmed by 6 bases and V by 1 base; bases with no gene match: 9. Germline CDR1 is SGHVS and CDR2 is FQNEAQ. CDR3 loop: CASSLETGGGSNEQFF. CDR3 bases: TGTGCCAGCAGCTTAGAAACGGGAGGAGGGAGCAATGAGCAGTTCTTC.

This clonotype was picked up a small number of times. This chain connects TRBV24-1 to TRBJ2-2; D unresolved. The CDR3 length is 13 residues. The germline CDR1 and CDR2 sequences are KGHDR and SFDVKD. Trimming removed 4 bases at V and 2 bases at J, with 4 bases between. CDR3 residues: CATSDQNTGELFF. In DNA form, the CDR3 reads TGTGCCACCAGTGACCAAAACACCGGGGAGCTGTTTTTT.

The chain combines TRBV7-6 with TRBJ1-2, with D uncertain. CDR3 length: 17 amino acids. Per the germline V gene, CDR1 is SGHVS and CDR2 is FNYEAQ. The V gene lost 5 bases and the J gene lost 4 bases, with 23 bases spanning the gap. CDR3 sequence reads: CASSHTPVGSISYGYTF. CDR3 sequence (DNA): TGTGCCAGCAGCCACACTCCTGTCGGGAGTATCTCCTATGGCTACACCTTC.

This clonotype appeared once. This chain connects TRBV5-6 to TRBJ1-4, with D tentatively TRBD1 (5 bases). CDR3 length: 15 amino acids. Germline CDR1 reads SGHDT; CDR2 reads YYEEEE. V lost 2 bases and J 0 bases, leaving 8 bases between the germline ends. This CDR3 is CASSFLQATNEKLFF. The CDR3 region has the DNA TGTGCCAGCAGCTTCCTACAGGCAACTAATGAAAAACTGTTTTTT.

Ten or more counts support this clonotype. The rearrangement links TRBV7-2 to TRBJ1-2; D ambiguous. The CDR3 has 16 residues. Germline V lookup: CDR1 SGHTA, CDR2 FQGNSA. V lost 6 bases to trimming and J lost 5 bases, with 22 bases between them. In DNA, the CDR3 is TGTGCCAGCAGTTCCGGGATCAGTCGCTCCCCTTATGGCTACACCTTC. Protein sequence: CASSSGISRSPYGYTF.